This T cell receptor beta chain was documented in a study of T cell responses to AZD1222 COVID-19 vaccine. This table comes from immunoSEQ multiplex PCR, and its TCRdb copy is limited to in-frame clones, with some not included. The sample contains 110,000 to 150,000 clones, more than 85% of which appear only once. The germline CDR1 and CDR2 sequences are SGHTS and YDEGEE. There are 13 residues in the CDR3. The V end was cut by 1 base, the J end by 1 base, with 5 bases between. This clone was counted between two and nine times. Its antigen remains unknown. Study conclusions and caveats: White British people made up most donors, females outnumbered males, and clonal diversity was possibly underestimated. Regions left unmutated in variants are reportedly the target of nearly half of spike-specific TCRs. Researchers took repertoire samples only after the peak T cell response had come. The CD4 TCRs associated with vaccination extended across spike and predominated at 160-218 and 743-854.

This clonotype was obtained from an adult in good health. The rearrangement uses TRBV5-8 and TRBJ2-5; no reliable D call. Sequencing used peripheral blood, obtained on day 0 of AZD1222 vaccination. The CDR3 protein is CASSLPGQETQYF. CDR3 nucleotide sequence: TGTGCCAGCAGCTTGCCCGGCCAAGAGACCCAGTACTTC. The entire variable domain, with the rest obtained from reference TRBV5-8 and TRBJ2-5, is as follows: EAGVTQSPTHLIKTRGQQATLRCSPISGHTSVYWYQQALGLGLQFLLWYDEGEERNRGNFPPRFSGRQFPNYSSELNVNALELEDSALYLCASSLPGQETQYFGPGTRLLVL.